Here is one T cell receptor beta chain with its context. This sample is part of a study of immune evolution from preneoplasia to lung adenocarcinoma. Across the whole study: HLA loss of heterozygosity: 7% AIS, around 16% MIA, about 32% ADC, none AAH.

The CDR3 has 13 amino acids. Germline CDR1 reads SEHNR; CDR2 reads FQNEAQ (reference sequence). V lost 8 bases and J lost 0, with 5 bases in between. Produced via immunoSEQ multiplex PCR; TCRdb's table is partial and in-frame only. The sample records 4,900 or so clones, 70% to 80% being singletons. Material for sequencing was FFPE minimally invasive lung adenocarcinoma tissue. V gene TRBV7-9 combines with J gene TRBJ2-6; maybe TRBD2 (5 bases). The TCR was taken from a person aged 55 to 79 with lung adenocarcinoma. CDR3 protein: CASRDSGANVLTF. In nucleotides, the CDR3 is TGTGCCAGCCGGGACTCTGGGGCCAACGTCCTGACTTTC. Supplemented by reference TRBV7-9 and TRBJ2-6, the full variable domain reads DTGVSQNPRHKITKRGQNVTFRCDPISEHNRLYWYRQTLGQGPEFLTYFQNEAQLEKSRLLSDRFSAERPKGSFSTLEIQRTEQGDSAMYLCASRDSGANVLTFGAGSRLTVL.